This entry lists 4 T cell receptor beta chains sequenced from one sample in a study of T cells in Graves' hyperthyroidism and ophthalmopathy. TCR beta CDR3 region amplification was performed from RNA transcripts. The HTBI set primed first-round TCR CDR3 RT-PCR. TCRdb re-analysed the multiplex PCR reads in MiXCR, keeping a single row per CDR3 protein. The sample yields nearly 600,000 distinct CDR3 sequences, approximately 15% seen once. Sequencing input: blood. These receptors originate from a young woman with Graves' ophthalmopathy.

The V call is TRBV27, the J call TRBJ1-6; 7 bases are a match to TRBD1. V lost 5 bases, J lost 9 bases, and 7 bases stayed unmatched. CDR3 length equals 14 residues. Germline V gives CDR1 MNHEY, CDR2 SMNVEV (reference sequence). CDR3 amino acids: CASSENRGSSPLHF. CDR3 nucleotides: TGTGCCAGCAGTGAAAACAGGGGTAGTTCACCCCTCCACTTT.

The table lists this clonotype with a few counts. The V gene is TRBV11-2, the J gene TRBJ2-7; TRBD2 matches at 7 bases. Germline V gene lookup returns CDR1 SGHAT and CDR2 FQNNGV. V was clipped by 6 bases and J by 5 bases; unmatched bases: 10. The CDR3 consists of 14 residues. CDR3 in DNA: TGTGCCAGCAGTCCTAGCGGCAGCGTCCACGAGCAGTACTTC. Translating it yields CASSPSGSVHEQYF.

At least ten counts were recorded for this clonotype. The rearrangement joins TRBV7-8 to TRBJ1-3, with D hard to call. This CDR3 region has 13 residues. Trimming cost V 5 bases and J 0 bases, with 5 bases left between them. The germline V gene encodes CDR1 SGHVS and CDR2 FQNEAQ. This CDR3 is CASSRGSGNTIYF. The CDR3 DNA is TGTGCCAGCAGCCGGGGCTCTGGAAACACCATATATTTT.

Many counts were recorded for this clonotype. The chain employs TRBV20-1 and TRBJ1-2, with 8 bases identical to TRBD1. The CDR3 covers 13 residues. Germline V gene sequence: CDR1 DFQATT, CDR2 SNEGSKA (reference sequence). Trimming at V came to 4 bases and at J to 3 bases, leaving 4 bases not matched to a gene. The CDR3 spells CSATDRGDYGYTF. DNA of the CDR3: TGCAGTGCTACCGACAGGGGCGACTATGGCTACACCTTC.